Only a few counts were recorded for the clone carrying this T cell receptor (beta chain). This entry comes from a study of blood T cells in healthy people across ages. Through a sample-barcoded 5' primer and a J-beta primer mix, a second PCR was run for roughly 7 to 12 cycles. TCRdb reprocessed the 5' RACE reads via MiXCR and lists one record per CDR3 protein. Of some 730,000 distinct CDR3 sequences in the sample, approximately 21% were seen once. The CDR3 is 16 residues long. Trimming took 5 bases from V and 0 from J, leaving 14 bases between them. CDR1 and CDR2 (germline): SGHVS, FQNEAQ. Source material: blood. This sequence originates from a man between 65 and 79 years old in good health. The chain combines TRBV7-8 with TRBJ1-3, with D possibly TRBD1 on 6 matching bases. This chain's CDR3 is CASSLTGQLSGNTIYF. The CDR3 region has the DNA TGTGCCAGCAGCCTAACCGGACAGCTCTCTGGAAACACCATATATTTT.